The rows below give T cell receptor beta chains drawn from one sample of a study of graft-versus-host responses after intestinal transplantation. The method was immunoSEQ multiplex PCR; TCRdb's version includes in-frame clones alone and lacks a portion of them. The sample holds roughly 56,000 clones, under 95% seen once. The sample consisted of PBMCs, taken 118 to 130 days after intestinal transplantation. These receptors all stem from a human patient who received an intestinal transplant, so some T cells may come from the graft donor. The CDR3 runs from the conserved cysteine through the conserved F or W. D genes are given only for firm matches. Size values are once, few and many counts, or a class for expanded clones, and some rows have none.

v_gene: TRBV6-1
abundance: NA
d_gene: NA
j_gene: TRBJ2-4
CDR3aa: CASSEGRDGNIQYF
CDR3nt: TGTGCCAGCAGTGAGGGCAGGGATGGGAACATTCAGTACTTC

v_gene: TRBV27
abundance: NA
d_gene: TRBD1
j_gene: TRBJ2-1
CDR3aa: CASSTGDNEQFF
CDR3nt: TGTGCCAGCAGCACAGGGGACAATGAGCAGTTCTTC

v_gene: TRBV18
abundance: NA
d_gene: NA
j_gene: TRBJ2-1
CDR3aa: CASSPLLQFIEQFF
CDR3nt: TGTGCCAGCTCACCACTCTTGCAGTTTATAGAGCAGTTCTTC

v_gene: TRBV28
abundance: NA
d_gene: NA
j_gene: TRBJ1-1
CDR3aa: CASSRIQLITEAFF
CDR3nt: TGTGCCAGCAGTCGTATCCAACTGATCACTGAAGCTTTCTTT

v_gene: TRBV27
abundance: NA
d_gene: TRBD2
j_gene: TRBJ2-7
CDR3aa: CASSQITTSGFTYEQYF
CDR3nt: TGTGCCAGCAGCCAAATCACTACTAGCGGGTTTACCTACGAGCAGTACTTC

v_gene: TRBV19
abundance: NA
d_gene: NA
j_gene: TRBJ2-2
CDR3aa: CASSIRGQTGELFF
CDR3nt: TGTGCCAGTAGTATACGGGGACAAACCGGGGAGCTGTTTTTT

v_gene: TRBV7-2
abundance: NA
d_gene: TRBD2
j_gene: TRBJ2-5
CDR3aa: CASSLTAGEAETQYF
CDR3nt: TGTGCCAGCAGCTTAACGGCGGGGGAGGCTGAGACCCAGTACTTC

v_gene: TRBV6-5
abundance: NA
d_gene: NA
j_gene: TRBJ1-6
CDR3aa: CASSSRSPGPNSPLHF
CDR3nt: TGTGCCAGCAGTTCGAGATCACCGGGGCCGAATTCACCCCTCCACTTT

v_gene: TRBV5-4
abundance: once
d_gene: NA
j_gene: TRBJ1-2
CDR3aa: CASRASSIGGYTF
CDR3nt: TGTGCCAGCCGCGCCAGTTCCATTGGTGGCTACACCTTC

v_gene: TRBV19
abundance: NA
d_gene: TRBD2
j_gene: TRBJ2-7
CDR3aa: CASSIAAGAYEQYF
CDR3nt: TGTGCCAGTAGTATAGCAGCGGGGGCCTACGAGCAGTACTTC

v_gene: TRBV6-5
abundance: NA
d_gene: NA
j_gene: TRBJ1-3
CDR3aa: CASSQSPAGNTIYF
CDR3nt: TGTGCCAGCTCTCAGTCGCCTGCCGGAAACACCATATATTTT

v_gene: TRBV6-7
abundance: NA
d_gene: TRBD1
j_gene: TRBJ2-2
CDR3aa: CASSYYRGDTGELFF
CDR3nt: TGTGCCAGCAGTTACTACAGGGGAGACACCGGGGAGCTGTTTTTT

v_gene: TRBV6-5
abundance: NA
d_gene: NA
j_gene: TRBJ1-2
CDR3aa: CASRYTTGSSYGYTF
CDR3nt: TGTGCCAGCAGATATACTACAGGGTCTTCCTATGGCTACACCTTC

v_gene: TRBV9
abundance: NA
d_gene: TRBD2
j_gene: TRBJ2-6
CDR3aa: CASSPPGLAFSGANVLTF
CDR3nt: TGTGCTAGCAGTCCGCCGGGACTAGCGTTCTCTGGGGCCAACGTCCTGACTTTC

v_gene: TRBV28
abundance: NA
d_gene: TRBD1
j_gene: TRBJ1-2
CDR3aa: CASSLIPRTGDYGYTF
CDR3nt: TGTGCCAGCAGTCTAATACCGAGGACAGGGGACTATGGCTACACCTTC

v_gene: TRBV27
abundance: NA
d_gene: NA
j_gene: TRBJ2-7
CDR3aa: CASSPGHSSYEQYF
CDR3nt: TGTGCCAGCAGTCCGGGACATAGCTCCTACGAGCAGTACTTC

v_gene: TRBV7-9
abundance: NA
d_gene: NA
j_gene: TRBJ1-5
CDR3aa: CASNFGDQPQHF
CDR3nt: TGTGCCAGCAACTTCGGGGATCAGCCCCAGCATTTT

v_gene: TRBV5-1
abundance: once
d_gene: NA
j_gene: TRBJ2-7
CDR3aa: CASSLGTAPNYEQYF
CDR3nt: TGCGCCAGCAGCTTGGGCACTGCACCAAACTACGAGCAGTACTTC

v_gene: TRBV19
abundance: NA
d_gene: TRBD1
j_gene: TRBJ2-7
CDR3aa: CAAGQGMYEQYF
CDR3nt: TGTGCCGCCGGACAGGGTATGTACGAGCAGTACTTC

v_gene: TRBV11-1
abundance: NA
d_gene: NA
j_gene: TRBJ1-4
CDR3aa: CASSGGTREKLFF
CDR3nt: TGTGCCAGCAGCGGTGGGACACGTGAAAAACTGTTTTTT

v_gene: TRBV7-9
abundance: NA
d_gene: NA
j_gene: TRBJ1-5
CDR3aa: CASSLNGGNQPQHF
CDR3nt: TGTGCCAGCAGCTTAAATGGGGGCAATCAGCCCCAGCATTTT

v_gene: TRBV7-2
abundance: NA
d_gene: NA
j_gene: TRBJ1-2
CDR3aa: CASSFRGAYGYTF
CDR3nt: TGTGCCAGCAGCTTTAGGGGAGCCTATGGCTACACCTTC

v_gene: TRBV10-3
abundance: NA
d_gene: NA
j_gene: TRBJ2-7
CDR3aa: CAISGGGYAEQYF
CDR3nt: TGTGCCATCAGTGGTGGGGGATATGCCGAGCAGTACTTC

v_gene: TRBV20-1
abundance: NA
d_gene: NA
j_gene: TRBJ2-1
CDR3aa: CSGLVYNEQFF
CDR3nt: TGCAGTGGACTAGTTTACAATGAGCAGTTCTTC

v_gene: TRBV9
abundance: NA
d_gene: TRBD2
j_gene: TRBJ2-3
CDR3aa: CASSPLAGGLDTQYF
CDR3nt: TGTGCCAGCAGCCCACTAGCGGGGGGGTTGGATACGCAGTATTTT

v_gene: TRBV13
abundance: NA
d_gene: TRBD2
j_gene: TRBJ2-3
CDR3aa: CASSFLAGTDTQYF
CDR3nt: TGTGCCAGCAGCTTCCTAGCGGGAACAGATACGCAGTATTTT

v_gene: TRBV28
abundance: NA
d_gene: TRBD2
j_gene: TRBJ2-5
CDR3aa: CASSPAGGGQETQYF
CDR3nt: TGTGCCAGCAGTCCGGCGGGGGGCGGACAAGAGACCCAGTACTTC

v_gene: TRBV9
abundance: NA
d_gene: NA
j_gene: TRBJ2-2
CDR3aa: CASSVGDGPRSGELFF
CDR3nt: TGTGCCAGCAGCGTAGGGGACGGGCCGAGAAGCGGGGAGCTGTTTTTT

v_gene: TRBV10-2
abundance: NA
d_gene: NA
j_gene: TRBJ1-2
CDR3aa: CASSVIGDGYTF
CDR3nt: TGCGCCAGCAGTGTGATAGGGGATGGCTACACCTTC

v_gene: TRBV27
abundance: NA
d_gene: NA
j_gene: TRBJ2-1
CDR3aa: CASSFAGSYNEQFF
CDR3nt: TGTGCCAGCAGTTTCGCAGGGTCCTACAATGAGCAGTTCTTC

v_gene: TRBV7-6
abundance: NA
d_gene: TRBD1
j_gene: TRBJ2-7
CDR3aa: CASSLGDRASYEQYF
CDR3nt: TGTGCCAGCAGCTTAGGGGACAGGGCCTCCTACGAGCAGTACTTC

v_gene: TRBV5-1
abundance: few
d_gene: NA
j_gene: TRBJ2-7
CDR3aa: CASSRDTRSEQYF
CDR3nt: TGCGCCAGCAGCCGGGACACCCGATCCGAGCAGTACTTC

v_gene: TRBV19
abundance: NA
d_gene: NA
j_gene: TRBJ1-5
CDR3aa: CASSMRSGNAQPQHF
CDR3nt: TGTGCCAGTAGTATGAGGTCCGGAAATGCTCAGCCCCAGCATTTT

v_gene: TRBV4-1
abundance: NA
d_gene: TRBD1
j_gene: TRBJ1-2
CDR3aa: CASSLILGTGIDGYTF
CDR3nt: TGCGCCAGCAGCCTAATATTGGGGACAGGGATAGATGGCTACACCTTC

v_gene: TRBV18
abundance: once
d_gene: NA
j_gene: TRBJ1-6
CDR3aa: CASSGGLNSPLHF
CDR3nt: TGTGCCAGCTCTGGCGGACTTAATTCACCCCTCCACTTT

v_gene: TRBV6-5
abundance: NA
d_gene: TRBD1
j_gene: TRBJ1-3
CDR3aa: CASSSGQGASGNTIYF
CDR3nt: TGTGCCAGCAGTTCGGGACAGGGGGCTTCTGGAAACACCATATATTTT

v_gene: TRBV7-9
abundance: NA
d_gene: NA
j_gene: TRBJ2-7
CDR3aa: CASSFPGYSYEQYF
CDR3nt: TGTGCCAGCAGCTTTCCAGGTTACTCCTACGAGCAGTACTTC

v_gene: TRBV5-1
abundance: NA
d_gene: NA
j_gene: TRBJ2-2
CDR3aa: CASSTGLPNTGELFF
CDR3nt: TGCGCCAGCAGCACGGGACTGCCGAACACCGGGGAGCTGTTTTTT

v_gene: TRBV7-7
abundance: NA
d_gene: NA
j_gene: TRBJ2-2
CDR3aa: CASSLEGFGELFF
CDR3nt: TGTGCTAGCAGCTTAGAAGGTTTTGGGGAGCTGTTTTTT

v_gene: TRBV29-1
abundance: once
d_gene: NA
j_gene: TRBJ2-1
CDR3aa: CSVHSQDSYNEQFF
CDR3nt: TGCAGCGTCCACTCACAGGACTCCTACAATGAGCAGTTCTTC

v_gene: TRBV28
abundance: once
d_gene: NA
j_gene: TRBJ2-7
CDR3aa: CASVPNWGRYEQYF
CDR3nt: TGTGCCAGCGTTCCTAATTGGGGTCGCTACGAGCAGTACTTC

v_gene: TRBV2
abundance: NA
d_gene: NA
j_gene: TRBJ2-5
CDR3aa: CASSEWQGLAEPRQYF
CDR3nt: TGTGCCAGCAGTGAATGGCAGGGGCTAGCGGAGCCCCGCCAGTACTTC

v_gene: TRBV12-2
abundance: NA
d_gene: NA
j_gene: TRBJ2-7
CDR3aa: CASRYRQGVTYEQYF
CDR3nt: TGTGCAAGTCGCTACCGACAGGGTGTGACCTACGAGCAGTACTTC

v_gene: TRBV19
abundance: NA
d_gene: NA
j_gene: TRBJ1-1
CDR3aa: CASSIGPWSQTEAFF
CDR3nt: TGTGCCAGTAGTATTGGGCCCTGGTCACAAACTGAAGCTTTCTTT

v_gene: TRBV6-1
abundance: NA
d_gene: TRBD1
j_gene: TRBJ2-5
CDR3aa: CASRGTGIETQYF
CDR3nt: TGTGCCAGCAGGGGGACAGGGATCGAGACCCAGTACTTC